This entry is about one T cell receptor (beta chain). Its target is not known. Sequencing used immunoSEQ multiplex PCR; TCRdb keeps in-frame clones, though not all of them. Of tens of thousands of clones listed, 90% to 95% are singletons. The data derive from a study of PD-1 blockade in classical Hodgkin lymphoma. Findings and limits, study-wide: A significant rise in TCR diversity by C4D1 was seen for CD4+ but not CD8+ cells. Repertoire difference causes, possibly disease activity or prior therapy, remain undefined. Compared with healthy donors, newly diagnosed patients reportedly showed lower baseline TCR diversity.

Sample time point: cycle 4 day 1 (C4D1), after about 6 weeks of nivolumab. All trial patients relapsed after autologous stem cell transplantation. CDR1 is MDHEN, CDR2 SYDVKM, per germline. The germline V and J ends were trimmed by 5 bases and 4 bases, with 15 bases remaining between them. This CDR3 has 15 residues. This clonotype was obtained from a human donor with classical Hodgkin lymphoma. The chain recombines TRBV28 with TRBJ2-1; no clear D. This specimen was peripheral blood mononuclear cells (PBMCs), taken before the fourth cycle of nivolumab. The CDR3 region has the DNA TGTGCCAGCAGTCCAACCCCGTCGACTTACAATGAGCAGTTCTTC. This translates into CASSPTPSTYNEQFF. Using reference TRBV28 and TRBJ2-1 for the parts outside the CDR3, the full variable domain is DVKVTQSSRYLVKRTGEKVFLECVQDMDHENMFWYRQDPGLGLRLIYFSYDVKMKEKGDIPEGYSVSREKKERFSLILESASTNQTSMYLCASSPTPSTYNEQFFGPGTRLTVL.